This TCR beta chain was profiled in a study of regulatory T cells in long-lasting Graves disease (dated by TCRdb to the early 2020s). In terms of the full investigation: Newly diagnosed Graves' disease patients had taken antithyroid drugs for less than 3 months. This study used TCR sequencing and RNA sequencing of peripheral blood to compare persistent Graves' disease patients against newly diagnosed Graves' disease patients. The study was conducted in China and was registered as a clinical trial. A total of roughly 33 samples underwent TCR sequencing: some 13 from persistent and roughly 20 from newly diagnosed Graves' disease patients.

Libraries were prepared through multiplex PCR. The run used an Illumina HiSeq 4000. CDR3 regions were amplified by Arm-PCR with iRepertoire HTBI primers to construct TCR beta libraries. PCR products were gel purified before sequencing. The study's own analysis went as follows. Across samples, about 64 TRBV and roughly 13 TRBJ segments were identified and used for gene usage analysis of CDR3 amino acid clonotypes. COPE and FqMerger were used to merge the filtered high-quality paired reads into contigs. BLAST was used to align contigs to IMGT TRBV, TRBD and TRBJ reference genes, and CDR3 was defined according to IMGT. Highly expanded clones were defined as clonotypes with a frequency above 0.1%. Shannon entropy was used to measure repertoire diversity, and the Gini coefficient was used to measure V-J evenness. Public clonotypes were defined as clonotypes shared by more than one individual. The raw public reads went through TCRdb reprocessing: fastp at Q25, MiXCR clone calling, in-frame beta chains kept. Each entry is one CDR3 protein sequence, shown with its most common DNA and genes. TCRdb, not the original authors, processed these V and J calls. The sample table holds more than 450,000 distinct CDR3 sequences, of which 15% to 20% were seen once. 9% to 15% of the sample is taken by the ten largest.

The time point label on this specimen signifies: newly diagnosed GD, antithyroid drugs for less than 3 months. For both TCR sequencing and RNA sequencing, RNA was extracted from PBMCs in TRIzol. The diagnosis of Graves' disease was made according to American Thyroid Association guidelines. Patients for the study were recruited at an endocrinology department in Xi'an, China. From each patient, around 9.3 milliliters of peripheral blood was collected into an EDTA anticoagulant tube. Ficoll Paque Plus density gradient separation was used to isolate PBMCs, and no further T cell sorting was performed. An Agilent 2100 Bioanalyzer and agarose gel were used to check RNA quality, and a NanoDrop 2000 was used to measure RNA concentration. CDR1 and CDR2, looked up from the germline V gene, are SGHVS and FQNEAQ. V is cut back by 5 bases and J by 4 bases, with 3 bases in the junction unmatched. The CDR3, from cysteine to phenylalanine, totals 15 residues. The sequence is cut down to CDR3 DNA, 45 bases in frame from base 1.

About this clonotype itself: The target of this receptor is not known. Base-call qualities are not available, and no considerably larger clone is one nucleotide away.

The investigation overall reported the following: Only peripheral blood was studied, because thyroid tissue, the primary lesion, was inaccessible. The authors acknowledged the small sample size as a limitation that may reduce accuracy. Persistent disease showed preferential use of TRBV28, TRBJ1-2 and TRBJ2-5, whereas newly diagnosed disease favored TRBV20-1 and TRBJ2-1. Persistent Graves' disease patients showed lower TCR Shannon entropy and fewer highly expanded clones than newly diagnosed patients, suggesting clonal expansion. Sequencing and analysis were restricted to the TCR beta chain. A larger number of public clonotypes was shared among persistent patients (2,741) than among newly diagnosed patients (around 970).

These same data were also listed under a study on T cells in Graves' hyperthyroidism and ophthalmopathy. Reported in the second study: Stable Graves' hyperthyroidism was defined as no progression to ophthalmopathy during 18 months of follow-up. Hyperthyroidism patients were aged 18 to 65 years and newly diagnosed, with disease duration of less than 2 months. Any patient with an uncontrolled infection, another autoimmune disease, pregnancy or lactation was excluded. Diagnoses relied on clinical symptoms, serum thyroxine and TRAb, thyroid ultrasound and orbital computed tomography. The TCR CDR3 was subjected to a first round of RT-PCR using the HTBI primer set and the Qiagen OneStep RT-PCR kit. Most expanded thyroid clonotypes (frequency above 0.001) were also detected in blood, a finding suggesting that blood repertoires may reflect thyroid immune responses. A model built on a 13 V-J signature distinguished ophthalmopathy from stable hyperthyroidism, reaching roughly 88% sensitivity and around 82% specificity in cross-validation and 80%/75% in testing. In validation, the model predicted progression to ophthalmopathy a median of 6.5 months before onset, with approximately 68% sensitivity and almost 75% specificity. TCR V-J signatures able to tell the groups apart were searched for in a discovery cohort of some 97 patients, of whom around 43 had Graves' ophthalmopathy and roughly 58 had stable Graves' hyperthyroidism. Prospective prediction of ophthalmopathy was tested in an independent validation cohort consisting of roughly 19 hyperthyroidism patients and some 17 patients who later progressed to ophthalmopathy. The roughly 91 discovery patients were randomly split 7:3 into training and test sets. In addition, the study compared T-cell repertoires in thyroid tissue and in blood from 6 or 7 Graves' hyperthyroidism patients. After sampling, hyperthyroidism patients received methimazole starting at 30 mg daily, and ophthalmopathy patients received high-dose intravenous methylprednisolone. Libraries were constructed in a second round of multiplex PCR, after which size selection and purification were carried out. Sequencing of the libraries was done on an Illumina HiSeq2000 using paired-end 100 bp reads. SOAPnuke was used to process the raw data, removing reads that contained adapters or uncalled bases, had a mean Phred below 15, or lacked an exact match to the constant primer or identifier. High-quality paired reads were merged with COPE v1.2.5, and unique nucleotide sequences were defined as clonotypes. Clonotypes were aligned to IMGT TRBV, TRBD and TRBJ reference segments using MiTCR v1.1. The analysis was restricted to V-J combinations with a frequency above 0.0001, which together covered just over 99% of the repertoires. The TCS score was defined as F50 (clonal expansion) divided by E x V (chaos), with BLOSUM62-based TCRdist calculated between CDR3 peptides within each V-J. Welch's t-statistics and random forest reduced 514 V-J features to roughly 13, which were used in a naive Bayes classifier (R e1071). No statistical method was used to fix the sample size in advance, and group allocation was not hidden from the investigators. According to the paper, TCR Vbeta CDR3 sequencing was carried out on about 140 peripheral blood samples, which came from some 41 ophthalmopathy, around 75 hyperthyroidism and about 17 progressor patients.

The TCR sequence derives from a man aged 35-49 years with Graves disease. Donor details come from another sample of the same person, matched by shared clones. The rearrangement combines TRBV7-8 with TRBJ2-6; 9 central bases correspond to TRBD1. Sequencing used peripheral blood mononuclear cells (PBMCs), obtained at new diagnosis, from a patient treated with antithyroid drugs. The CDR3 region reads CASSKQGAGANVLTF. The bases are TGTGCCAGCAGCAAACAGGGGGCCGGGGCCAACGTCCTGACTTTC.